Sequencing of this TCR beta chain was carried out in a study of CD8 T cells in Susac syndrome (dated by TCRdb to about 2019). Study-level background: Repertoire sequencing was used to test whether CD8+ T cell activation and differentiation in Susac syndrome was antigen driven.

Peripheral blood CD8+ and CD4+ T cells from healthy donors, Susac syndrome patients and multiple sclerosis patients were profiled by high-throughput TCR beta sequencing. Healthy donors were age- and sex-matched controls. CD8+ TEMRA cells were enriched by FACS, while bulk CD8+ and CD4+ T cells were purified by magnetic negative isolation. Blood was collected in EDTA tubes and processed within 24 hours, with PBMCs isolated through density gradient centrifugation. PBMCs intended for TCR sequencing were frozen in liquid nitrogen and were later thawed in a 37 degrees C water bath. A purity of at least 90% was achieved for sorted or isolated CD4+, CD8+ and CD8+ TEMRA cells. As concerns this clonotype: What this receptor recognizes is not known. Per-nucleotide qualities are absent, and no much larger clonotype sits a single base away.

Findings and caveats that apply to the study as a whole: The number of individuals in the TCR sequencing and HLA analysis was acknowledged as relatively small.

Sequences SEHNR (CDR1) and FQNEAQ (CDR2) are obtained from the germline V gene (reference sequence). The CDR3 holds 15 amino acids from the cysteine to the phenylalanine. Just CDR3 DNA is preserved here, 45 bases in frame from base 1. V loses 5 bases at its end and J loses 8 bases; junction bases beyond the gene matches: 9. RNA was extracted using the RNeasy kit, and about 0.45 to 1 ug of the RNA was reverse transcribed with random hexamers. The immunoSEQ multiplex PCR assay, covering 54 Vbeta and 13 Jbeta segments, was used to amplify TCR beta CDR3 regions. To correct PCR amplification bias, a synthetic template baseline was used for both primer optimization and computational correction. Per the source publication's procedure: Reads were assigned to V, D and J genes according to IMGT and analyzed in immunoSEQ Analyzer, with only productive sequences retained. Clonality was computed as one minus Shannon entropy normalized by log2 of the number of productive unique sequences. For each patient and control, public and private clones were evaluated among the 100 most prevalent clones. A clone was defined as Susac-specific if it was absent from the healthy and MS cohorts, from around 960 published viral clones and from other ImmuneACCESS disease sequences. TCRdb passed the public sequencing reads through fastp at Q25 and MiXCR, retaining productive beta sequences. Duplicate CDR3 protein sequences are folded into a single record with the most common DNA and genes. The V and J calls reflect TCRdb's pipeline rather than the authors' work. Recorded for this sample are roughly 110,000 distinct CDR3 sequences; 92% of them occurred a single time. The ten largest clones take up 0.14% of the sample.

The sample taken for sequencing was CD4+ T cells from PBMCs. This TCR was sampled from a human donor in good health. The V gene is TRBV7-9 and the J gene is TRBJ2-1; TRBD2 aligns with 10 central bases. The CDR3 protein: CASSHASGSLHEQFF. The nucleotides are TGTGCCAGCAGCCACGCTAGCGGGAGTTTACATGAGCAGTTCTTC.